This entry concerns a single TCR beta chain. Its specificity is not known. This was the immunoSEQ v3 assay. Survey-level samples got 1.5 million to 2 million read pairs; deep-level samples got roughly 4.5-6 million. The method was immunoSEQ multiplex PCR; TCRdb's version includes in-frame clones alone and lacks a portion of them. The data show about 15,000 clones, 86% seen once. Time point: pre-treatment sample, taken before nivolumab and TIL therapy. This specimen belongs to a study of TIL therapy for anti-PD-1-resistant metastatic lung cancer. Overall study: Tumor harvest preceded PD-1/PD-L1 blockade, followed by nivolumab treatment. General study points: Infused TIL clonotypes partially replaced the baseline blood repertoire, then decayed over months.

This TCR was sampled from a person between 25 and 80 years old with non-small cell lung cancer. The sample consisted of blood, taken at baseline.

In DNA form, the CDR3 reads TGTGCCAGCAGCTCGCCCCGGACAGGCAACAATGAGCAGTTCTTC. This codes for CASSSPRTGNNEQFF. The chain is built from TRBV7-2 and TRBJ2-1, with 7 bases matching TRBD1. There are 15 residues in the CDR3. V lost 4 bases and J lost 5; bases outside the gene matches: 8. Germline assignment: CDR1 SGHTA and CDR2 FQGNSA.